This T cell receptor (beta chain) was obtained from a study of blood T cell repertoires in COVID-19. Study context: Material from acute and convalescent COVID-19 was sourced from the United States, Italy and Spain. T cells, B-cell-depleted T cells, or PBMCs provided the cDNA or gDNA that served as material.

Assay used: immunoSEQ multiplex PCR; TCRdb lists only in-frame clones, some missing. The table lists 200,000 to 250,000 clones, approximately 90% of them singletons. Enrollment of patients from Seattle took place during active infection, with longitudinal follow-up. This CDR3 is built from 15 residues. V shed 1 base and J 4 bases; nucleotides not matched to a gene: 5. From germline, CDR1 is MDHEN and CDR2 SYDVKM. V is TRBV28 and J is TRBJ2-5; the match to TRBD1 covers 8 bases. This clonotype originated in a man aged 25 to 40 with COVID-19, enrolled during active disease. The specimen was peripheral blood. CDR3 protein: CASSLSQGAGETQYF. The CDR3 DNA reads as TGTGCCAGCAGTTTATCCCAGGGGGCCGGAGAGACCCAGTACTTC. Full variable domain (rest looked up from reference TRBV28 and TRBJ2-5): DVKVTQSSRYLVKRTGEKVFLECVQDMDHENMFWYRQDPGLGLRLIYFSYDVKMKEKGDIPEGYSVSREKKERFSLILESASTNQTSMYLCASSLSQGAGETQYFGPGTRLLVL.